Following are 21 T cell receptor beta chains from one sample sequenced in a study of T-cell memory formation after mild COVID-19. TCRdb analysed the 5' RACE reads with MiXCR anew, one entry per CDR3 protein. The table has about 320,000 distinct CDR3 sequences, roughly 13% seen once. The sequencing input was PBMCs or a T cell subset sorted from them (not recorded which). All receptors derive from a young man who had mild COVID-19 (a few samples of this study predate the infection). Cell type and time point are not known.

The chain has TRBV7-2 and TRBJ2-7; 7 bases are a match to TRBD2. CDR3 size: 15 residues. Trimming at V came to 2 bases and at J to 0 bases, leaving 4 bases not matched to a gene. Germline V gene lookup returns CDR1 SGHTA and CDR2 FQGNSA. The CDR3 loop reads CASSLLRGSSYEQYF. The CDR3 DNA reads TGTGCCAGCAGCTTACTGCGCGGGAGCTCCTACGAGCAGTACTTC. The full variable domain, completed using reference TRBV7-2 and TRBJ2-7, is GAGVSQSPSNKVTEKGKDVELRCDPISGHTALYWYRQSLGQGLEFLIYFQGNSAPDKSGLPSDRFSAERTGGSVSTLTIQRTQQEDSAVYLCASSLLRGSSYEQYFGPGTRLTVT.

This clonotype was seen a few times. The J gene is TRBJ1-6, the V gene TRBV9; D is perhaps TRBD1 (5 bases). V lost 3 bases and J 9 bases, leaving 10 bases between the germline ends. The CDR3 contains 13 residues. CDR1 and CDR2 (germline): SGDLS, YYNGEE. For the CDR3, the DNA is TGTGCCAGCAGCGAACAGGTAGCTTCACCCCTCCACTTT. This gives the protein CASSEQVASPLHF.

The rearrangement links TRBV18 to TRBJ2-3, with D maybe TRBD1 (6 bases). CDR1 KGHSH and CDR2 LQKENI come from the germline V gene. The CDR3 has 13 amino acids. With 2 bases removed from V and 7 bases from J, the gap between germline ends came to 10 bases. The CDR3 here is CASSPSGENTQYF. The CDR3 nucleotides read TGTGCCAGCTCACCATCAGGGGAGAATACGCAGTATTTT.

This chain uses TRBV7-2 with TRBJ2-3; D is possibly TRBD1 (5 bases). CDR1 SGHTA and CDR2 FQGNSA come from the germline V gene. The CDR3 length is 15 residues. Trimming removed 1 base from V and 4 bases from J, with 12 bases in between. The DNA for the CDR3 is TGTGCCAGCAGCTTAGAAGTCAGGGCCCCAGATACGCAGTATTTT. As protein: CASSLEVRAPDTQYF. Filled out from reference TRBV7-2 and TRBJ2-3, the complete variable domain reads GAGVSQSPSNKVTEKGKDVELRCDPISGHTALYWYRQSLGQGLEFLIYFQGNSAPDKSGLPSDRFSAERTGGSVSTLTIQRTQQEDSAVYLCASSLEVRAPDTQYFGPGTRLTVL.

This chain joins TRBV6-5 and TRBJ2-7; D gene uncertain. This CDR3 is built from 14 residues. Per germline, CDR1 MNHEY and CDR2 SVGAGI. Trimming pared 0 bases from V and 4 bases from J, leaving 10 bases between. CDR3 in DNA: TGTGCCAGCAGTTACTCTGCCTCATCTTACGAGCAGTACTTC. Its protein product is CASSYSASSYEQYF.

The chain couples TRBV29-1 to TRBJ1-1; weak D call: TRBD1 (5 bases). CDR3 length equals 13 residues. The germline V gene encodes CDR1 SQVTM and CDR2 ANQGSEA. V gave up 0 bases and J gave up 5 bases, with 10 bases separating them. CDR3 nucleotides: TGCAGCGTTGAAGATCCGGGGGGGACTGAAGCTTTCTTT. It codes for CSVEDPGGTEAFF.

This sequence joins TRBV7-2 and TRBJ1-2, with unresolved D. CDR1 is SGHTA and CDR2 is FQGNSA in the germline V gene. CDR3 length: 13 amino acids. Trimming cost V 5 bases and J 6 bases, with 13 bases left between them. The CDR3 DNA follows: TGTGCCAGCAGCCTATCCTCGAAGAATGGCTACACCTTC. Protein sequence: CASSLSSKNGYTF.

The chain couples TRBV7-3 to TRBJ1-5; D may be TRBD1 (5 bases). The CDR3 sequence is 19 residues long. V was shortened by 5 bases and J by 1 base, with 24 bases between the two germline ends. Germline CDR1 reads SGHTA; CDR2 reads FQGTGA. The CDR3 loop is CASSRYVPSGQRSNQPQHF. DNA for the CDR3: TGTGCCAGCAGCCGTTACGTGCCGTCGGGGCAAAGGAGCAATCAGCCCCAGCATTTT.

The chain has TRBV7-3 and TRBJ2-1; 16 nucleotides match TRBD2. CDR3 length equals 17 residues. The J segment lost 4 bases and the V segment lost 5 bases, leaving 5 bases of the junction unmatched. Per the germline V gene, CDR1 is SGHTA and CDR2 is FQGTGA. This CDR3 reads CASSPQGLAGGYNEQFF. The CDR3 nucleotides are TGTGCCAGCAGCCCCCAGGGACTAGCGGGGGGGTACAATGAGCAGTTCTTC. Full variable domain (outside the CDR3, taken from reference TRBV7-3 and TRBJ2-1): GAGVSQTPSNKVTEKGKYVELRCDPISGHTALYWYRQSLGQGPEFLIYFQGTGAADDSGLPNDRFFAVRPEGSVSTLKIQRTERGDSAVYLCASSPQGLAGGYNEQFFGPGTRLTVL.

This clonotype has just a few counts. This chain uses TRBV2 with TRBJ2-7; no clear D. Germline V CDR1 and CDR2: SNHLY, FYNNEI. V shed 3 bases and J shed 6 bases, with 12 bases lying between them. This CDR3 region has 13 residues. The CDR3 is CASSEILNSEQYF. DNA of the CDR3: TGTGCCAGCAGTGAGATCCTAAACAGCGAGCAGTACTTC.

This clonotype was counted ten times or more. The rearrangement uses TRBV7-9 and TRBJ1-4; D is unclear. Germline V gene lookup returns CDR1 SEHNR and CDR2 FQNEAQ (reference sequence). This CDR3 spans 12 amino acids. V was shortened by 5 bases and J by 6 bases, with 7 bases between the two germline ends. DNA for the CDR3: TGTGCCAGCAGCGCGGAGTATGAAAAACTGTTTTTT. Its translation: CASSAEYEKLFF.

This chain links TRBV27 with TRBJ2-5; perhaps D is TRBD1 or TRBD2 (7 bases each). CDR1 is MNHEY and CDR2 is SMNVEV in the germline V gene (reference sequence). This CDR3 spans 13 amino acids. Deletions cut 5 bases from V and 4 bases from J, with 11 bases between. Written as DNA, the CDR3 is TGTGCCAGCAGTACCAGGGGGGGAGAGACCCAGTACTTC. As protein: CASSTRGGETQYF.

J is TRBJ2-2 and V is TRBV5-1; D not certain. This CDR3 contains 14 residues. Trimming took off 0 bases at V and 3 bases at J, with 6 bases between the two ends. Germline V lookup: CDR1 SGHRS, CDR2 YFSETQ. This chain's CDR3 is CASSLAWDTGELFF. CDR3 bases: TGCGCCAGCAGCTTGGCCTGGGACACCGGGGAGCTGTTTTTT.

This clonotype appeared a few times. V and J are TRBV30 and TRBJ2-7; D might be TRBD1 or TRBD2, each matching 5 bases. Germline V gene lookup returns CDR1 GTSNPN and CDR2 SVGIG (reference sequence). The CDR3 has 17 residues. V lost 2 bases and J lost 4, with 24 bases in between. CDR3 loop: CAWSKEGTPRLAYEQYF. CDR3 coding DNA: TGTGCCTGGAGTAAGGAAGGGACGCCCCGTTTGGCATACGAGCAGTACTTC.

This clonotype was detected a few times. This sequence joins TRBV7-2 and TRBJ2-7; 9 positions match TRBD2. This CDR3 has 14 amino acids. The germline V gene has CDR1 SGHTA and CDR2 FQGNSA. Trimming cost V 3 bases and J 4 bases; bases outside gene matches: 4. The CDR3, as DNA: TGTGCCAGCAGCTTTGCGGGGGGGCTTTACGAGCAGTACGTC. Protein: CASSFAGGLYEQYV.

This clonotype was seen more than once but under ten times. V usage is TRBV7-2 and J usage is TRBJ2-5; a possible D gene is TRBD1 (5 bases). This CDR3 region has 14 residues. Looked up from germline, CDR1 is SGHTA and CDR2 is FQGNSA. With 2 bases removed from V and 1 base from J, the gap between germline ends came to 8 bases. CDR3 residues: CASSLWQGQETQYF. The CDR3 DNA sequence: TGTGCCAGCAGCTTATGGCAGGGCCAAGAGACCCAGTACTTC.

This clonotype was observed at least ten times. This chain uses TRBV7-3 with TRBJ2-1; D is perhaps TRBD1 (5 bases). Germline loops: CDR1 SGHTA, CDR2 FQGTGA. The CDR3 is 15 residues long. Trimming removed 3 bases from V and 1 base from J, with 10 bases in between. CDR3 sequence (DNA): TGTGCCAGCAGCTTCCAGGGAAGGTCCTACAATGAGCAGTTCTTC. Translation: CASSFQGRSYNEQFF.

This clonotype was counted a few times. The J gene is TRBJ2-2, the V gene TRBV5-6; no reliable D call. The V end lost 7 bases, the J end lost 3 bases, and 7 bases lay between the germline ends. The CDR3 consists of 12 residues. Looked up from germline, CDR1 is SGHDT and CDR2 is YYEEEE. CDR3 nucleotides: TGTGCCAGCTCCAAGGACACCGGGGAGCTGTTTTTT. It translates to CASSKDTGELFF.

This clonotype was detected a few times. The rearrangement links TRBV4-2 to TRBJ2-3; TRBD1 agrees at 7 bases. Germline-derived CDR1 and CDR2 are LGHNA and YNFKEQ. The CDR3 runs 16 residues. Trimming at V came to 0 bases and at J to 6 bases, leaving 9 bases not matched to a gene. This chain's CDR3 is CASSQDARGSRDTQYF. The CDR3 DNA is TGTGCCAGCAGCCAAGACGCCAGGGGGTCTCGGGATACGCAGTATTTT.

This clonotype occurred many times. The V and J genes are TRBV7-8 and TRBJ2-1, with 10 bases matching TRBD1. The CDR3 covers 17 residues. In germline, CDR1 is SGHVS, CDR2 FQNEAQ. J gave up 5 bases and V 2 bases, and 9 bases lay outside the gene matches. The CDR3 loop is CASSLPRGTGDNNEQFF. The CDR3 region has the DNA TGTGCCAGCAGCTTACCTAGGGGGACAGGGGATAACAATGAGCAGTTCTTC.

This chain links TRBV3-1 with TRBJ2-5; D gene ambiguous. Per the germline V gene, CDR1 is LGHDT and CDR2 is YNNKEL (reference sequence). The CDR3 runs to 13 residues. V lost 6 bases and J lost 4, with 12 bases in between. The CDR3 nucleotides are TGTGCCAGCAGTCTTCAGGTTGGAGAGACCCAGTACTTC. Amino acids: CASSLQVGETQYF.